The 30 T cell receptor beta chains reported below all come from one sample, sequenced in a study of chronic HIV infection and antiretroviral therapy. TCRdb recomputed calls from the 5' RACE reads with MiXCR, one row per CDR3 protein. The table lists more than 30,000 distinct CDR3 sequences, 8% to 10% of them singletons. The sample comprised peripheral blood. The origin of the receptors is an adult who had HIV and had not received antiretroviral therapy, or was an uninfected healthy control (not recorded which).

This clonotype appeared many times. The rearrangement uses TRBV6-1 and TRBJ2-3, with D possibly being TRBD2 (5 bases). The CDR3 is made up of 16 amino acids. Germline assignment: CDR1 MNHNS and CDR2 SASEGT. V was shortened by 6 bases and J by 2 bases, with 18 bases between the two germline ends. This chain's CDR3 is CASSSARADFTDTQYF. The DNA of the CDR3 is TGTGCCAGCAGCTCCGCTCGAGCGGACTTCACAGATACGCAGTATTTT.

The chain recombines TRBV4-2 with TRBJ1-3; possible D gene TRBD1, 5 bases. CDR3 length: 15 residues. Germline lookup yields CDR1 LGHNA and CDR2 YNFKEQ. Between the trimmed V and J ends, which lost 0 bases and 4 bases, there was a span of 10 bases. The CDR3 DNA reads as TGTGCCAGCAGCCAAGAGGGCGGGGCCGGAAACACCATATATTTT. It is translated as CASSQEGGAGNTIYF.

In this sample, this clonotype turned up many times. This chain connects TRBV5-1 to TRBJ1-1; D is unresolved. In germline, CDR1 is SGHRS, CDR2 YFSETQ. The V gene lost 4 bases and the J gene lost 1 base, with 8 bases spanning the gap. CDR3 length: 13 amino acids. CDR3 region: CASSGRPNTEAFF. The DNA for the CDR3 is TGCGCCAGCAGCGGACGTCCGAACACTGAAGCTTTCTTT.

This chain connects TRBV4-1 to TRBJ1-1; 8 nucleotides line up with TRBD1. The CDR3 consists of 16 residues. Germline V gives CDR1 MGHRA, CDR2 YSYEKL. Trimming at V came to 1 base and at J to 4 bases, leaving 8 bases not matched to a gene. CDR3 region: CASSQAVTGVFTEAFF. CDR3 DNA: TGCGCCAGCAGCCAAGCTGTGACAGGGGTGTTCACTGAAGCTTTCTTT.

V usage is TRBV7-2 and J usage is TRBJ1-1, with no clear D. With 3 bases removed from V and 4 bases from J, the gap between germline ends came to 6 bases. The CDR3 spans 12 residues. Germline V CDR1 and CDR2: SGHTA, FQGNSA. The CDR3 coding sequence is TGTGCCAGCAGCTTTTTGGGCACTGAAGCTTTCTTT. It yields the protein CASSFLGTEAFF.

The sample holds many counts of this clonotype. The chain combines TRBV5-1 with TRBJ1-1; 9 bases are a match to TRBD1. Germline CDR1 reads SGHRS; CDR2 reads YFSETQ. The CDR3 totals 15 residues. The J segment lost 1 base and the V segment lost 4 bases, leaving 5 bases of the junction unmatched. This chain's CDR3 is CASSPWTGENTEAFF. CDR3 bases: TGCGCCAGCAGCCCTTGGACAGGGGAGAACACTGAAGCTTTCTTT. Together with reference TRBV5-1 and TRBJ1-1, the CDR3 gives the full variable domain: KAGVTQTPRYLIKTRGQQVTLSCSPISGHRSVSWYQQTPGQGLQFLFEYFSETQRNKGNFPGRFSGRQFSNSRSEMNVSTLELGDSALYLCASSPWTGENTEAFFGQGTRLTVV.

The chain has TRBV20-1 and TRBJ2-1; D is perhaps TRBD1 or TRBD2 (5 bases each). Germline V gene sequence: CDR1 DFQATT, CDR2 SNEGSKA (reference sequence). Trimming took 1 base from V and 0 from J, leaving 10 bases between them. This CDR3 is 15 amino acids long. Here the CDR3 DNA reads TGCAGTGCTAGAGCCGGGGCTCTCTCCTACAATGAGCAGTTCTTC. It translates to CSARAGALSYNEQFF.

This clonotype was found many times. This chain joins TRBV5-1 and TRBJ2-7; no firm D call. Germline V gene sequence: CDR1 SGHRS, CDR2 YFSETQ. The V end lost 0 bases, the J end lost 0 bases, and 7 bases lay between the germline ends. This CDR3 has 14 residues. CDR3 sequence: CASSLDAGSYEQYF. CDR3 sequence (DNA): TGCGCCAGCAGCTTGGACGCCGGCTCCTACGAGCAGTACTTC.

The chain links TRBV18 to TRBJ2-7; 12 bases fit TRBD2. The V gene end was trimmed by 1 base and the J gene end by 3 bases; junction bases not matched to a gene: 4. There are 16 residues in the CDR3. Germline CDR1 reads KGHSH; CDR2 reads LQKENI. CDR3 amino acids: CASSPLSSGRVYEQYF. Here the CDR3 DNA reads TGTGCCAGCTCACCACTATCTAGCGGGAGGGTCTACGAGCAGTACTTC.

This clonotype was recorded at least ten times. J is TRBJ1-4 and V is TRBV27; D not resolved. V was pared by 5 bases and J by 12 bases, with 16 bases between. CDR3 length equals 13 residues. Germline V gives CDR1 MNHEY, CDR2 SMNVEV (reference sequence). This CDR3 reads CASSPRQLGELFF. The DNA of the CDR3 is TGTGCCAGCAGTCCCCGGCAGTTAGGAGAACTGTTTTTT.

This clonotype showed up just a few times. The CDR3 region is CASSLDSLAKNIQYF. The CDR3 nucleotides read TGCGCCAGCAGCTTGGACAGCCTAGCCAAAAACATTCAGTACTTC. The chain recombines TRBV5-1 with TRBJ2-4; D gene uncertain. V gave up 0 bases and J gave up 0 bases, with 7 bases separating them. The germline V gene encodes CDR1 SGHRS and CDR2 YFSETQ. This CDR3 contains 15 residues.

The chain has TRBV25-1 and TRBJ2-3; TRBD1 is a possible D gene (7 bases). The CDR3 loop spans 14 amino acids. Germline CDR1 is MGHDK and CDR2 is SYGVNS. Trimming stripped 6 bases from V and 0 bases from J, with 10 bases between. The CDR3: CASSRGVSTDTQYF. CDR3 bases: TGTGCCAGCAGCAGGGGGGTGAGCACAGATACGCAGTATTTT.

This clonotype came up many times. The CDR3 spells CASRRDSSYEQYF. DNA of the CDR3: TGTGCCAGCAGAAGAGACAGCTCCTACGAGCAGTACTTC. The chain recombines TRBV6-6 with TRBJ2-7, with D tentatively TRBD1 (5 bases). Trimming removed 6 bases at V and 0 bases at J, with 9 bases between. The CDR3 runs 13 residues. Germline V lookup: CDR1 MNHNY, CDR2 SVGAGI (reference sequence).

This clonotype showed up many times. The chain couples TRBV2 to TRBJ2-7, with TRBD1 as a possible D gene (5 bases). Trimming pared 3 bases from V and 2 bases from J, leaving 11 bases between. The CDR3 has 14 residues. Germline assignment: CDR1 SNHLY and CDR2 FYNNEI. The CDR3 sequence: CASSDRAAAYEQYF. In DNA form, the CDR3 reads TGTGCCAGCAGTGACAGGGCGGCAGCCTACGAGCAGTACTTC.

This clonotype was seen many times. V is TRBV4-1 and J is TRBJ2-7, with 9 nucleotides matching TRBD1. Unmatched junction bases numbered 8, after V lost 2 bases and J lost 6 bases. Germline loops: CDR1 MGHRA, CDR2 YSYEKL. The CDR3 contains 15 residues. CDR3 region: CASSQYRDRAAEQYF. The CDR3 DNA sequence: TGCGCCAGCAGCCAATACCGGGACAGGGCGGCCGAGCAGTACTTC.

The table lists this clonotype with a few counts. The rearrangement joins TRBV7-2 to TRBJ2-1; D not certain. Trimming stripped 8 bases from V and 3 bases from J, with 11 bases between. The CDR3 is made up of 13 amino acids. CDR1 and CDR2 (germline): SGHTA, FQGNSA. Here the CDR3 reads CASGPRGYNEQFF. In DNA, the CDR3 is TGTGCCAGCGGCCCCCGAGGCTACAATGAGCAGTTCTTC.

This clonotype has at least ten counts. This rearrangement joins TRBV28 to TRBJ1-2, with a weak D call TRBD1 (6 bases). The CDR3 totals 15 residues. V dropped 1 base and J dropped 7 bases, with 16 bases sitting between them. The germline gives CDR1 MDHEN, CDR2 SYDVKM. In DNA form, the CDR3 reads TGTGCCAGCAGTTTATCTCCGACAAGGGGGATTGGCTACACCTTC. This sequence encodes CASSLSPTRGIGYTF.

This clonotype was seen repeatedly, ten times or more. In DNA, the CDR3 is TGCAGTGCTAGAGATCGGACGGGGGGGACCTACGGCCAGTACTTC. This codes for CSARDRTGGTYGQYF. The chain joins TRBV20-1 to TRBJ2-5; TRBD2 aligns across 8 bases. The CDR3 spans 15 residues. The germline gives CDR1 DFQATT, CDR2 SNEGSKA (reference sequence). V dropped 0 bases and J dropped 10; count of bases not matched to a gene: 13.

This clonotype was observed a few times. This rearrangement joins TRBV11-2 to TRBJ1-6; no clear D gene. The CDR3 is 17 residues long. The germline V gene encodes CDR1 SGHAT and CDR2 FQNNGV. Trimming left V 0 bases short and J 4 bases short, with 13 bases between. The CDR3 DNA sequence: TGTGCCAGCAGCTTAGATGGCGCCCATTTTTATAATTCACCCCTCCACTTT. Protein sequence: CASSLDGAHFYNSPLHF. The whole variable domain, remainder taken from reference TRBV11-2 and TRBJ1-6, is EAGVAQSPRYKIIEKRQSVAFWCNPISGHATLYWYQQILGQGPKLLIQFQNNGVVDDSQLPKDRFSAERLKGVDSTLKIQPAKLEDSAVYLCASSLDGAHFYNSPLHFGNGTRLTVT.

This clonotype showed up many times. CDR3 in amino acids: CASSSQTGGNEQFF. The CDR3 bases are TGTGCCAGCAGTTCCCAGACAGGGGGTAATGAGCAGTTCTTC. The rearrangement joins TRBV12-3 or TRBV12-4 to TRBJ2-1, with 9 positions matching TRBD1. V was pared by 4 bases and J by 7 bases, with 5 bases of the junction left unmatched. This CDR3 comprises 14 residues.

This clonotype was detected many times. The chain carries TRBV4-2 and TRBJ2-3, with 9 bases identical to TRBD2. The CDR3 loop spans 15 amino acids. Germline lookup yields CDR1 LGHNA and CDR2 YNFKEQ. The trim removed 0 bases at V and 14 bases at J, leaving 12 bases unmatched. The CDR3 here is CASSQDPTAAGGWYF. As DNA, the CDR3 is TGTGCCAGCAGCCAAGACCCGACTGCAGCGGGGGGATGGTATTTT.

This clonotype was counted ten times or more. Written as DNA, the CDR3 is TGCGCCAGCAGTGAGTCGATAAGATCCAGCGGGGAGTACCAAGAGACCCAGTACTTC. Protein product: CASSESIRSSGEYQETQYF. The chain uses TRBV10-1 and TRBJ2-5, with 7 bases matching TRBD2. The germline CDR1 and CDR2 sequences are WNHNN and SYGVQD (reference sequence). The CDR3 totals 19 residues. The junction had 13 bases not matched to a gene; V was cut back by 0 bases and J by 0 bases.

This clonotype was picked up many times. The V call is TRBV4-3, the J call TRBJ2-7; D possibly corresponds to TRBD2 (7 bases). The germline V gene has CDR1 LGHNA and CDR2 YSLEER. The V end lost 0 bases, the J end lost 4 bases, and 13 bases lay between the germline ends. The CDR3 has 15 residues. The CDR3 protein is CASSQERGAGYEQYF. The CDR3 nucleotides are TGCGCCAGCAGCCAAGAACGGGGGGCGGGTTACGAGCAGTACTTC.

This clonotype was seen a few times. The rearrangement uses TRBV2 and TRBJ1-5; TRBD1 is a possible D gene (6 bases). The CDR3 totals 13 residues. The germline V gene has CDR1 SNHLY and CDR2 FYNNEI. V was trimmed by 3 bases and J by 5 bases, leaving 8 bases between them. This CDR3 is CASSEDRYQPQHF. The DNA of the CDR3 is TGTGCCAGCAGTGAGGACAGATATCAGCCCCAGCATTTT.

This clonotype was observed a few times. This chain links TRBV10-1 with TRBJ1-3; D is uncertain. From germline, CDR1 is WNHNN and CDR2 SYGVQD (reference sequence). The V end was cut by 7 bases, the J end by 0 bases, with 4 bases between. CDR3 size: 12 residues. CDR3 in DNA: TGCGCCAGCACGGACTCTGGAAACACCATATATTTT. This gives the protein CASTDSGNTIYF.

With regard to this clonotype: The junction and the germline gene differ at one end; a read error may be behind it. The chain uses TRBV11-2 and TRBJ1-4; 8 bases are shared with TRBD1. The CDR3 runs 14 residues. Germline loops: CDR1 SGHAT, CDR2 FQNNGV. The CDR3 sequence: CASSPRTGTEKLIF. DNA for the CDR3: TGTGCCAGCAGCCCACGGACAGGGACTGAAAAACTGATTTTT.

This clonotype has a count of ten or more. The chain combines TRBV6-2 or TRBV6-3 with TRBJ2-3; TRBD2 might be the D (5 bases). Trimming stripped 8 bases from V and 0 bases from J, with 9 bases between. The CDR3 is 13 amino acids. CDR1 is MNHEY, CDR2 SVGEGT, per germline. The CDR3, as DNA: TGTGCCAGCCGAGGGTCTAGCACAGATACGCAGTATTTT. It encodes CASRGSSTDTQYF.

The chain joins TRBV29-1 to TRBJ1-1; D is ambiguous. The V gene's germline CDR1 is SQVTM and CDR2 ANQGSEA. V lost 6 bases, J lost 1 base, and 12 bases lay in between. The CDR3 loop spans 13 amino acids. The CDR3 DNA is TGCAGCGTAACTAGGACCTCGAACACTGAAGCTTTCTTT. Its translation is CSVTRTSNTEAFF.

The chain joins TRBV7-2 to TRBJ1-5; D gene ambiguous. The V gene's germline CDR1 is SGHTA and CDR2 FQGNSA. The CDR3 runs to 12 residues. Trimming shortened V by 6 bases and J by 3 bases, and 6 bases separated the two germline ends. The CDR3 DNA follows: TGTGCCAGCAGTTTGATCAATCAGCCCCAGCATTTT. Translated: CASSLINQPQHF.

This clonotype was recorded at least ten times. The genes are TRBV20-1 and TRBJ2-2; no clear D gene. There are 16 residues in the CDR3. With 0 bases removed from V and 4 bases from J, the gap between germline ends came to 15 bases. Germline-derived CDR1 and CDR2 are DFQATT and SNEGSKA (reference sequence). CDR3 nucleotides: TGCAGTGCTAGAGATCCTGGCTCTGGGCTCACCGGGGAGCTGTTTTTT. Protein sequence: CSARDPGSGLTGELFF.